This T cell receptor (beta chain) was recovered during a study of T-cell reconstitution after alpha-beta-depleted transplantation in children. CDR1 is ENHRY, CDR2 SYGVKD, per germline. The CDR3 contains 13 residues. With 4 bases removed from V and 8 bases from J, the gap between germline ends came to 12 bases. Study-level results: In patients about two months after transplant, alpha-beta T cells reportedly arose from several hundred expanded graft clones. Surviving recipient T cells and thymic progenitors accounted for the high day-60 TCRbeta diversity observed in some patients. T-cell numbers and diversity, one year after transplant, stemmed largely from T cells that were newly produced.

Points on this clonotype: What it binds is not known.

Construction of the TCRbeta library involved unique molecular identifiers. TCRdb re-derived calls from the PCR reads in MiXCR, one entry per CDR3 protein. The data contain some 350,000 distinct CDR3 sequences, 15% to 20% of them singletons. V is TRBV10-3 and J is TRBJ2-4; D assignment may be TRBD1 or TRBD2 (5 bases each). This receptor was identified in a male patient between 2 and 10 years old who had a stem cell transplant for acute lymphoblastic leukemia, so the T cells may come from the graft donor. The specimen was PBMCs, mostly from graft donor cells, collected 360 days after TCRalphabeta/CD19-depleted stem cell transplant. As DNA, the CDR3 is TGTGCCATCAGTGGTTTTCAGGGAGACATTCAGTACTTC. It yields the protein CAISGFQGDIQYF.